The 15 T cell receptor beta chains in this list originate from one sample, sequenced in a study of T-cell memory formation after mild COVID-19. TCRdb re-called the 5' RACE reads through MiXCR, storing one row per CDR3 protein. Among about 500,000 distinct CDR3 sequences listed, around 21% were seen once. The sample comprised PBMCs or a T cell subset sorted from them (not recorded which). These receptors all stem from an adult woman who had mild COVID-19 (a few samples of this study predate the infection). Cell type and time point are not known.

This clonotype appeared a few times. The chain joins TRBV9 to TRBJ2-2, with TRBD2 matching 12 bases. From germline, CDR1 is SGDLS and CDR2 YYNGEE. The length of the CDR3 is 19 residues. The V and J ends lost 0 bases and 5 bases, in that order; junction bases with no gene match: 11. The CDR3 loop is CASSVGGLAGGPETGELFF. CDR3 in DNA: TGTGCCAGCAGCGTAGGCGGGCTAGCGGGAGGGCCGGAAACCGGGGAGCTGTTTTTT.

This clonotype was counted between two and nine times. This chain uses TRBV9 with TRBJ2-3; 7 bases agree with TRBD2. The CDR3 contains 17 residues. Germline values: CDR1 SGDLS, CDR2 YYNGEE. Losses at the gene ends were 0 bases for V and 0 bases for J; bases not matched to a gene: 7. This chain's CDR3 is CASSVAPSGASTDTQYF. CDR3 sequence (DNA): TGTGCCAGCAGCGTAGCCCCTAGCGGAGCTAGCACAGATACGCAGTATTTT.

This clonotype came up many times. The chain is built from TRBV20-1 and TRBJ1-5; 7 positions agree with TRBD1. The germline CDR1 and CDR2 sequences are DFQATT and SNEGSKA (reference sequence). This CDR3 has 19 amino acids. V was pared by 0 bases and J by 0 bases, with 14 bases of the junction left unmatched. The chain's CDR3 is CSAREAPRGILDSNQPQHF. As DNA, the CDR3 is TGCAGTGCTAGAGAGGCTCCCAGGGGGATTTTAGATAGCAATCAGCCCCAGCATTTT.

This clonotype was seen at least ten times. The rearrangement links TRBV6-5 to TRBJ2-7; perhaps D is TRBD1 or TRBD2 (5 bases each). Between the trimmed V and J ends, which lost 6 bases and 2 bases, there was a span of 5 bases. Germline CDR1 MNHEY, CDR2 SVGAGI. The CDR3 extends over 11 amino acids. The CDR3 protein is CASRGPYEQYF. The CDR3 nucleotides are TGTGCCAGCAGGGGACCCTACGAGCAGTACTTC.

This clonotype was detected a few times. The gene calls are TRBV5-1 and TRBJ1-4; D unresolved. The V end was cut by 0 bases, the J end by 7 bases, with 10 bases between. The CDR3 spans 14 residues. Germline CDR1 reads SGHRS; CDR2 reads YFSETQ. The CDR3 nucleotides are TGCGCCAGCAGCTTGGGGCATGGCTCTGAAAAACTGTTTTTT. Protein: CASSLGHGSEKLFF.

The rearrangement uses TRBV4-2 and TRBJ1-1; a weak D match, TRBD1 (5 bases). The germline V and J ends were trimmed by 4 bases and 1 base, with 10 bases remaining between them. CDR1 and CDR2 from the germline V gene are LGHNA and YNFKEQ. CDR3 size: 14 residues. This CDR3 reads CASSRDGENTEAFF. The DNA for the CDR3 is TGTGCCAGCAGCCGGGACGGCGAGAACACTGAAGCTTTCTTT.

There are many counts of this clonotype. This chain connects TRBV6-2 or TRBV6-3 to TRBJ2-7; no firm D call. There are 12 residues in the CDR3. Trimming took 6 bases from V and 3 from J, leaving 9 bases between them. Germline CDR1 is MNHEY and CDR2 is SVGEGT. For the CDR3, the DNA is TGTGCCAGCAGCCGGCGGAGCTACGAGCAGTACTTC. The encoded protein is CASSRRSYEQYF.

CDR3 nucleotides: TGTGCCACCAGCAAGCCGAACACCGGGGAGCTGTTTTTT. It encodes CATSKPNTGELFF. The rearrangement links TRBV15 to TRBJ2-2; no reliable D call. This CDR3 comprises 13 residues. Between the trimmed V and J ends, which lost 4 bases and 0 bases, there was a span of 3 bases. Per the germline V gene, CDR1 is LNHNV and CDR2 is YYDKDF (reference sequence).

V usage is TRBV24-1 and J usage is TRBJ1-1; D unresolved. The CDR3 length is 11 residues. Germline CDR1 and CDR2: KGHDR and SFDVKD. Trimming shortened V by 5 bases and J by 3 bases, and 3 bases separated the two germline ends. The DNA of the CDR3 is TGTGCCACCAGTGCGGACACTGAAGCTTTCTTT. Translating it yields CATSADTEAFF.

This clonotype has just a few counts. This sequence joins TRBV20-1 and TRBJ2-2; maybe TRBD1 (6 bases). Per germline, CDR1 DFQATT and CDR2 SNEGSKA (reference sequence). Trimming removed 3 bases from V and 1 base from J, with 12 bases in between. This CDR3 spans 15 amino acids. The CDR3 DNA sequence: TGCAGTGCTAGGAGGACGACAGGGAACACCGGGGAGCTGTTTTTT. Translated: CSARRTTGNTGELFF.

About this clonotype itself: An end of the junction does not agree with germline; a read error may underlie this. The chain joins TRBV5-6 to TRBJ2-5; D uncertain. This CDR3 region has 11 residues. The germline gives CDR1 SGHDT, CDR2 YYEEEE. The CDR3 spells CASSLLTATNF. The CDR3 DNA reads as TGTGCCAGCAGCTTGTTGACCGCTACGAACTTC.

This clonotype occurred a few times. The chain combines TRBV9 with TRBJ2-3, with 8 bases lining up with TRBD2. The CDR3 covers 14 residues. CDR1 and CDR2 (germline): SGDLS, YYNGEE. The V gene end was trimmed by 3 bases and the J gene end by 6 bases; junction bases not matched to a gene: 6. This CDR3 reads CASSGRGVLDTQYF. CDR3 in DNA: TGTGCCAGCAGCGGGCGGGGGGTACTGGATACGCAGTATTTT. Full variable domain (outside the CDR3, taken from reference TRBV9 and TRBJ2-3): DSGVTQTPKHLITATGQRVTLRCSPRSGDLSVYWYQQSLDQGLQFLIQYYNGEERAKGNILERFSAQQFPDLHSELNLSSLELGDSALYFCASSGRGVLDTQYFGPGTRLTVL.

This chain links TRBV7-9 with TRBJ1-3; D not resolved. The CDR3 is made up of 15 amino acids. With 1 base removed from V and 0 bases from J, the gap between germline ends came to 7 bases. Germline lookup yields CDR1 SEHNR and CDR2 FQNEAQ (reference sequence). This CDR3 is CASSLGRNSGNTIYF. Here the CDR3 DNA reads TGTGCCAGCAGCTTAGGCCGAAACTCTGGAAACACCATATATTTT.

This clonotype has a handful of counts. This chain joins TRBV5-6 and TRBJ2-3, with D uncertain. Trimming left V 7 bases short and J 0 bases short, with 15 bases between. The CDR3 covers 15 residues. In germline, CDR1 is SGHDT, CDR2 YYEEEE. CDR3 nucleotides: TGTGCCAGCCAAAGGAGAGACGCTAGCACAGATACGCAGTATTTT. This sequence encodes CASQRRDASTDTQYF.

This chain connects TRBV9 to TRBJ2-5; possible D gene TRBD1, 6 bases. The CDR3 loop spans 17 amino acids. Trimming removed 0 bases at V and 5 bases at J, with 20 bases between. From germline, CDR1 is SGDLS and CDR2 YYNGEE. CDR3 coding DNA: TGTGCCAGCAGCGTAGCTGATACGGGGCTGAGGGGGGAGACCCAGTACTTC. Translation: CASSVADTGLRGETQYF. Drawing the rest from reference TRBV9 and TRBJ2-5, the complete variable domain is DSGVTQTPKHLITATGQRVTLRCSPRSGDLSVYWYQQSLDQGLQFLIQYYNGEERAKGNILERFSAQQFPDLHSELNLSSLELGDSALYFCASSVADTGLRGETQYFGPGTRLLVL.